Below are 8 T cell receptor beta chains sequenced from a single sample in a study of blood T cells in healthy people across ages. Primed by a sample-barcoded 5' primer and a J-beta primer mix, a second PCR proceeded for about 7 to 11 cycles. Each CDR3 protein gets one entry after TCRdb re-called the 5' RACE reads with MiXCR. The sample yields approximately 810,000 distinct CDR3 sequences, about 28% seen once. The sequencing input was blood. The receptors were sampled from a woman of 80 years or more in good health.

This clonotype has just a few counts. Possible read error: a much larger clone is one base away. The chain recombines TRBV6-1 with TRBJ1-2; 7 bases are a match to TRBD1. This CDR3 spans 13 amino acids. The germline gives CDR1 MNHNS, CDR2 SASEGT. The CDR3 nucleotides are TGTGCCGGCAGTGTGGGACAGTACTATGGCTACACCTTC. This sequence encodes CAGSVGQYYGYTF.

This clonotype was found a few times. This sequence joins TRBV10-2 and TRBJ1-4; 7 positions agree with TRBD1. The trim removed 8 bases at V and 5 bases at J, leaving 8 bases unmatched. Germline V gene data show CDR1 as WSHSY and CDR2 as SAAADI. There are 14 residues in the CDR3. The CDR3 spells CASGRQGNNEKLFF. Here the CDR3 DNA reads TGCGCCAGCGGAAGACAGGGCAACAATGAAAAACTGTTTTTT.

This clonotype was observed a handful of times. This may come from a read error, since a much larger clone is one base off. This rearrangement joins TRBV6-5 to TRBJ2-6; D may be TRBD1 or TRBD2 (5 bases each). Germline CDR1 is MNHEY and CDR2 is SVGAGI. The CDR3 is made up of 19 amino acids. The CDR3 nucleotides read TGTGCCGGCAGTTACTCTCCAGGGACGACTCAGGCCGGGGCCAACGTCCTGACTTTC. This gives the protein CAGSYSPGTTQAGANVLTF.

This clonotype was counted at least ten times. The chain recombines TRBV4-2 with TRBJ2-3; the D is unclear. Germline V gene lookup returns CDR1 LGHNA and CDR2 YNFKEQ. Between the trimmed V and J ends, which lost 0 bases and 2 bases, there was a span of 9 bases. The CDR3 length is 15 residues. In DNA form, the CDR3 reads TGTGCCAGCAGCCAAGAATGGCAGAACACAGATACGCAGTATTTT. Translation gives CASSQEWQNTDTQYF.

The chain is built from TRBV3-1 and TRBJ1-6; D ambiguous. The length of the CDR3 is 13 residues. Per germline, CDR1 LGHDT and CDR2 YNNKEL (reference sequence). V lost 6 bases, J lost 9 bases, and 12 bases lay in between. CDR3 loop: CASRLTDGSPLHF. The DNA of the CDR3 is TGTGCCAGCAGGCTTACGGATGGTTCACCCCTCCACTTT.

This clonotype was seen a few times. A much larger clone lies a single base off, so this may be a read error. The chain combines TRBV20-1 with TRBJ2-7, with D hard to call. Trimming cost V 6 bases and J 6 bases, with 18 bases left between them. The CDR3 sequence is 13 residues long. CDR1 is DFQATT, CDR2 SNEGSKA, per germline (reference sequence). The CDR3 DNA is TGCAGTGCAGAGCGTACAGCAGTAGGCGAGCAGTACTTC. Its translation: CSAERTAVGEQYF.

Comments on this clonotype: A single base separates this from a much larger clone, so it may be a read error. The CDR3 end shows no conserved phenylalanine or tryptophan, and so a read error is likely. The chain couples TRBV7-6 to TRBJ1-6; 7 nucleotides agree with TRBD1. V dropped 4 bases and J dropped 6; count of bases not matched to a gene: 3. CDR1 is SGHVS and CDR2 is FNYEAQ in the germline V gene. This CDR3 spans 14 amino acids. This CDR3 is CASSSGQTNSPLHC. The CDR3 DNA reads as TGTGCCAGCAGCTCGGGACAGACTAATTCACCCCTCCACTGT.

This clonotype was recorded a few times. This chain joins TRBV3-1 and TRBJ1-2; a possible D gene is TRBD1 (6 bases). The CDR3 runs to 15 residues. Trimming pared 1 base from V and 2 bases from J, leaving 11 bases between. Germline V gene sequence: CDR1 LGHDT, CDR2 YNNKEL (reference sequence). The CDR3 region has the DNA TGTGCCAGCAGCCAAGGAGGGACACACAACTATGGCTACACCTTC. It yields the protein CASSQGGTHNYGYTF. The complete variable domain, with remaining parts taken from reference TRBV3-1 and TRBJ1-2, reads DTAVSQTPKYLVTQMGNDKSIKCEQNLGHDTMYWYKQDSKKFLKIMFSYNNKELIINETVPNRFSPKSPDKAHLNLHINSLELGDSAVYFCASSQGGTHNYGYTFGSGTRLTVV.